This T cell receptor beta chain originates from a study of T-cell reconstitution after alpha-beta-depleted transplantation in children. TCRbeta library preparation incorporated unique molecular identifiers. TCRdb reprocessed the PCR reads via MiXCR and lists one record per CDR3 protein. The data show fewer than 550,000 distinct CDR3 sequences, with 10% to 12% seen just once and 13% to 15% held by the top ten. This sample comprised PBMCs, mostly from graft donor cells, obtained 180 days after TCRalphabeta/CD19-depleted stem cell transplant. This receptor was obtained from a female patient aged 2-9 years who had a stem cell transplant for aplastic anemia, so the T cells may come from the graft donor.

The CDR3 bases are TGTGCCAGCAGCTTAGCCCCAGGGGACCCCTACGAGCAGTACTTC. Its translation is CASSLAPGDPYEQYF. This chain connects TRBV7-9 to TRBJ2-7, with a weak D call TRBD1 (6 bases). V was clipped by 0 bases and J by 2 bases, with 11 bases between them. CDR3 length: 15 amino acids. CDR1 is SEHNR, CDR2 FQNEAQ, per germline (reference sequence).